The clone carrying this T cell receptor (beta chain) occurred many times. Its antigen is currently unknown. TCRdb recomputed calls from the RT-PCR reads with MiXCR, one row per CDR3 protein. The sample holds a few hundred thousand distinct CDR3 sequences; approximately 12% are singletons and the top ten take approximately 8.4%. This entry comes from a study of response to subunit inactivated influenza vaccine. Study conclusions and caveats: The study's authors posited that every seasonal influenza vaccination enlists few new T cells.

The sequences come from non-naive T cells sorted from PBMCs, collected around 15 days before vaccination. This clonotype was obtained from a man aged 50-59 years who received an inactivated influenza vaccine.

CDR3 bases: TGTGCCAGCAGCGCCTTTCCAAGGACAGGGGGCTACGAGCAGTACTTC. This codes for CASSAFPRTGGYEQYF. V and J are TRBV7-6 and TRBJ2-7; 10 nucleotides agree with TRBD1. The germline V gene has CDR1 SGHVS and CDR2 FNYEAQ. The CDR3 is 16 residues long. With V trimmed by 5 bases and J by 3 bases, 10 bases remained unmatched. The full variable domain, its missing parts supplied by reference TRBV7-6 and TRBJ2-7, is GAGVSQSPRYKVTKRGQDVALRCDPISGHVSLYWYRQALGQGPEFLTYFNYEAQQDKSGLPNDRFSAERPEGSISTLTIQRTEQRDSAMYRCASSAFPRTGGYEQYFGPGTRLTVT.